This TCR beta chain comes out of a study of T cells after posttransplantation cyclophosphamide. Only one count was recorded for this clone. Its target is not known. Study-wide points: Later blood repertoires were often dominated by clones from the donor CD8+ memory compartment.

Germline V gene sequence: CDR1 SGHDT, CDR2 YYEEEE. Trimming removed 5 bases at V and 7 bases at J, with 12 bases between. The CDR3 has 13 residues. The table came from immunoSEQ multiplex PCR; TCRdb's copy has only in-frame clones and leaves some out. The sample carries 45,000 to 65,000 clones, 86% recorded once. The source of this sequence is a man between 25 and 39 years old with a blood cancer, CMV-positive, and with a related stem cell donor. Sequencing was performed on PBMCs. The chain uses TRBV5-6 and TRBJ1-4, with D perhaps TRBD1 (5 bases). CDR3 in amino acids: CASSRGGIEKLFF. The CDR3 DNA reads TGTGCCAGCAGTCGCGGGGGTATTGAAAAACTGTTTTTT.